The 7 T cell receptor beta chains below all came from one sample that was sequenced in a study of T cell responses to AZD1222 COVID-19 vaccine. Repertoires were generated with immunoSEQ multiplex PCR, while TCRdb's copy carries only in-frame clones and drops some. The repertoire holds 95,000 to 150,000 clones, with about 88% as singletons. The sample in question was peripheral blood, obtained on day 0 of AZD1222 vaccination. These receptors originate from an adult in good health.

The CDR3 region is CRGGQGDGYTF. CDR3 nucleotides: TGCAGGGGGGGACAGGGGGATGGCTACACCTTC. The rearrangement joins TRBV20-1 to TRBJ1-2; 11 bases agree with TRBD1. This CDR3 has 11 amino acids. Germline lookup yields CDR1 DFQATT and CDR2 SNEGSKA (reference sequence).

This chain joins TRBV19 and TRBJ1-4; D might be TRBD1 (6 bases). Germline V gene sequence: CDR1 LNHDA, CDR2 SQIVND (reference sequence). Trimming cost V 4 bases and J 5 bases, with 11 bases left between them. This CDR3 region has 14 residues. CDR3 loop: CASSRTVLNEKLFF. The DNA for the CDR3 is TGTGCCAGTAGTAGGACAGTTTTAAATGAAAAACTGTTTTTT.

The V gene is TRBV6-5, the J gene TRBJ1-1; D possibly corresponds to TRBD1 (6 bases). In germline, CDR1 is MNHEY, CDR2 SVGAGI. With 0 bases removed from V and 1 base from J, the gap between germline ends came to 9 bases. The CDR3 runs 15 residues. This CDR3 is CASSYSGGQNTEAFF. CDR3 in DNA: TGTGCCAGCAGTTACTCAGGGGGGCAGAACACTGAAGCTTTCTTT.

CDR3 DNA: TGTGCCAGTAGTAATCAGGGGCATAACTATGGCTACACCTTC. It specifies CASSNQGHNYGYTF. The V gene is TRBV19, the J gene TRBJ1-2, with D possibly TRBD1 on 6 matching bases. Germline lookup yields CDR1 LNHDA and CDR2 SQIVND (reference sequence). This CDR3 has 14 amino acids. Trimming shortened V by 4 bases and J by 1 base, and 10 bases separated the two germline ends.

The chain links TRBV5-4 to TRBJ2-7; TRBD1 matches at 7 bases. Looked up from germline, CDR1 is SGHNT and CDR2 is YYREEE (reference sequence). Germline trimming cut 4 bases from V and 0 bases from J; bases unmatched to any gene: 7. This CDR3 has 15 amino acids. The CDR3 here is CASSPRGGVSYEQYF. The DNA of the CDR3 is TGTGCCAGCAGCCCCCGAGGGGGCGTCTCCTACGAGCAGTACTTC.

J is TRBJ1-4 and V is TRBV7-2; 9 bases are a match to TRBD1. The CDR3 runs 16 residues. V was pared by 2 bases and J by 7 bases, with 8 bases of the junction left unmatched. Germline assignment: CDR1 SGHTA and CDR2 FQGNSA. CDR3 in DNA: TGTGCCAGCAGCTTATCCAGGACAGGGGCGGGTGAAAAACTGTTTTTT. It translates to CASSLSRTGAGEKLFF.

Only one count was recorded for this clone. This chain joins TRBV2 and TRBJ2-5, with TRBD1 identical over 7 bases. Germline V gene lookup returns CDR1 SNHLY and CDR2 FYNNEI. The J segment lost 5 bases and the V segment lost 8 bases, leaving 11 bases of the junction unmatched. The CDR3 contains 14 residues. The CDR3 sequence is CASAIRGGGETQYF. The CDR3 nucleotides are TGTGCCAGCGCTATAAGAGGGGGCGGGGAGACCCAGTACTTC.